A selection of T cell receptor beta chains follows, all from one sample in a study of CD8+CD57+ T cells in acquired aplastic anemia. MiXCR was run by TCRdb on the reads, yielding one entry per CDR3 protein. In the table there are about 270,000 distinct CDR3 sequences, 55% to 60% of which are singletons. Sequencing was carried out using sorted CD4+, CD8+, or CD8+CD57+ T cells (not recorded which) from PBMCs. Every receptor here comes from a human donor with severe aplastic anemia or a healthy control (not recorded which). Each CDR3 is given with its conserved first and last residue. A D gene is named only where the DNA matches it firmly. For some rows the clone size is stated as once, few or many, or as a class when expanded; others skip it.

V gene: TRBV4-1
clone size: -
J gene: TRBJ2-3
D gene: -
CDR3 protein: CASSQDAFYTQYF
CDR3 DNA: TGCGCCAGCAGCCAAGATGCGTTTTACACGCAGTATTTT

V gene: TRBV10-2
clone size: -
J gene: TRBJ1-2
D gene: -
CDR3 protein: CASSDEGFYGYTF
CDR3 DNA: TGCGCCAGCAGTGATGAGGGGTTTTATGGCTACACCTTC

V gene: TRBV24-1
clone size: -
J gene: TRBJ2-3
D gene: TRBD2
CDR3 protein: CATSDQSSGEVGGTDTQYF
CDR3 DNA: TGTGCCACCAGTGATCAGTCTAGCGGGGAGGTTGGCGGCACAGATACGCAGTATTTT

V gene: TRBV7-9
clone size: many
J gene: TRBJ2-7
D gene: -
CDR3 protein: CASSLGAALQSSYEQYF
CDR3 DNA: TGTGCCAGCAGCTTAGGGGCGGCCCTCCAGTCCTCCTACGAGCAGTACTTC

V gene: TRBV7-2
clone size: few
J gene: TRBJ2-4
D gene: TRBD2
CDR3 protein: CASSLATGGNIQYF
CDR3 DNA: TGTGCCAGCAGCTTAGCCACGGGGGGAAACATTCAGTACTTC

V gene: TRBV29-1
clone size: -
J gene: TRBJ1-5
D gene: -
CDR3 protein: CSVADRFDQPQHF
CDR3 DNA: TGCAGCGTGGCTGACAGGTTCGATCAGCCCCAGCATTTT

V gene: TRBV9
clone size: -
J gene: TRBJ2-5
D gene: TRBD1
CDR3 protein: CASSVRTGGRETQYF
CDR3 DNA: TGTGCCAGCAGCGTACGGACAGGGGGGCGAGAGACCCAGTACTTC

V gene: TRBV12-3/TRBV12-4
clone size: few
J gene: TRBJ2-7
D gene: -
CDR3 protein: CASSYGALSTYEQYF
CDR3 DNA: TGTGCCAGCAGTTACGGGGCCCTCTCCACCTACGAGCAGTACTTC

V gene: TRBV20-1
clone size: -
J gene: TRBJ2-1
D gene: -
CDR3 protein: CSAGPAGSYNEQFF
CDR3 DNA: TGCAGTGCTGGACCCGCGGGCTCCTACAATGAGCAGTTCTTC

V gene: TRBV20-1
clone size: -
J gene: TRBJ2-1
D gene: -
CDR3 protein: CSDDYEQFF
CDR3 DNA: TGCAGTGATGATTACGAGCAGTTCTTC

V gene: TRBV7-2
clone size: many
J gene: TRBJ2-3
D gene: TRBD2
CDR3 protein: CASSLDRPLAGGPVDTQYF
CDR3 DNA: TGTGCCAGCAGCTTAGATCGCCCACTAGCGGGGGGGCCGGTAGATACGCAGTATTTT

V gene: TRBV9
clone size: -
J gene: TRBJ2-7
D gene: -
CDR3 protein: CASSSQGELGEQYF
CDR3 DNA: TGTGCCAGCAGCTCACAAGGGGAGTTGGGGGAGCAGTACTTC

V gene: TRBV20-1
clone size: few
J gene: TRBJ1-6
D gene: TRBD1
CDR3 protein: CSASTGEDYSPLHF
CDR3 DNA: TGCAGTGCTTCGACAGGGGAGGACTATTCACCCCTCCACTTT

V gene: TRBV15
clone size: -
J gene: TRBJ2-7
D gene: TRBD1
CDR3 protein: CATSRVGGTGREQYF
CDR3 DNA: TGTGCCACCAGCAGAGTAGGTGGGACAGGGCGCGAGCAGTACTTC